Ten or more counts support the clone carrying this T cell receptor (beta chain). The sample is drawn from a study of T cells in Graves' hyperthyroidism and ophthalmopathy. The CDR3 regions of TCR beta were amplified from RNA transcripts. TCR CDR3 regions were first amplified by RT-PCR with HTBI primers. Each CDR3 protein is one row after TCRdb ran MiXCR on the multiplex PCR reads. Altogether 550,000 to 650,000 distinct CDR3 sequences are present, over 11% being singletons, with the ten largest covering approximately 5.7%. The germline CDR1 and CDR2 sequences are GTSNPN and SVGIG (reference sequence). The CDR3 totals 12 residues. With 5 bases removed from V and 1 base from J, the gap between germline ends came to 8 bases.

Sequencing used blood. The TCR sequence derives from a young woman with Graves' hyperthyroidism that later progressed to Graves' ophthalmopathy. The chain employs TRBV30 and TRBJ1-2; D possibly corresponds to TRBD1 (5 bases). The CDR3 nucleotides are TGTGCCTGGGGGGGGGATAACTATGGCTACACCTTC. Translation: CAWGGDNYGYTF.